This paragraph covers one T cell receptor (beta chain) sequence. TCRdb used MiXCR to reprocess the RT-PCR reads, holding one entry per CDR3 protein. Of about a million distinct CDR3 sequences detected, over 15% appear once; the ten largest clones hold around 6%. This entry belongs to a study of patients and donors after allogeneic stem cell transplantation. Per the germline V gene, CDR1 is SGHTA and CDR2 is FQGNSA. Trimming removed 5 bases at V and 0 bases at J, with 11 bases between. The CDR3 length is 15 residues. The TCR sequence derives from a human donor who was either an allogeneic HSCT recipient or a stem cell or donor lymphocyte infusion donor (not recorded which). It is not recorded whose cells these are; they may come from a transplant donor. The sequenced material came from blood, either unsorted or a sorted T cell fraction (not recorded which). The chain carries TRBV7-2 and TRBJ1-3; no definite D call. CDR3 amino acids: CASSQRLGSGNTIYF. CDR3 sequence (DNA): TGTGCCAGCAGCCAAAGGCTGGGCTCTGGAAACACCATATATTTT.